A selection of T cell receptor beta chains follows, all from one sample in a study of blood T cell repertoires in COVID-19. Some clones are missing from TCRdb's copy, which holds only in-frame ones; the method was immunoSEQ multiplex PCR. The sample carries 250,000 or so clones, 85% to 90% recorded once. The sequenced sample was peripheral blood. These receptor sequences come from a man aged 80 or over with acute or convalescent COVID-19. CDR3s include the opening cysteine and the closing phenylalanine or tryptophan. The D gene is left open where the match is weak. Rows give clone size only sometimes, using once, few, many, or a class for an expanded clone.

clone size: .
D gene: TRBD1
J gene: TRBJ1-6
V gene: TRBV10-3
CDR3 DNA: TGTGCCATCAAGGGACAGGGGAATGAGGGTTCACCCCTCCACTTT
CDR3 protein: CAIKGQGNEGSPLHF

clone size: .
D gene: .
J gene: TRBJ1-5
V gene: TRBV5-8
CDR3 DNA: TGTGCCAGCAGCTCCCGCAGGCGAAATCAGCCCCAGCATTTT
CDR3 protein: CASSSRRRNQPQHF

clone size: .
D gene: .
J gene: TRBJ2-1
V gene: TRBV12-3/TRBV12-4
CDR3 DNA: TGTGCCAGCAGCTCTACTAGGTACAATGAGCAGTTCTTC
CDR3 protein: CASSSTRYNEQFF

clone size: once
D gene: .
J gene: TRBJ2-7
V gene: TRBV3-1/TRBV3-2
CDR3 DNA: TGTGCCAGCAGCCAACCCCCTACGGGTGAGCAGTACTTC
CDR3 protein: CASSQPPTGEQYF

clone size: .
D gene: TRBD2
J gene: TRBJ2-1
V gene: TRBV2
CDR3 DNA: TGTGCCATGCCTGGGGCGGGGGTTAACAATGAGCAGTTCTTC
CDR3 protein: CAMPGAGVNNEQFF

clone size: .
D gene: .
J gene: TRBJ1-4
V gene: TRBV5-1
CDR3 DNA: TGCGCCGCAAATCCCTCCCCTAGCCCGGGAGATCCTAATGAAAAACTGTTTTTT
CDR3 protein: CAANPSPSPGDPNEKLFF

clone size: .
D gene: .
J gene: TRBJ1-1
V gene: TRBV19
CDR3 DNA: TGTGCCAGTAGTCCCCTAGCAGGGAGGACTGAAGCTTTCTTT
CDR3 protein: CASSPLAGRTEAFF

clone size: once
D gene: TRBD1
J gene: TRBJ2-3
V gene: TRBV18
CDR3 DNA: TGTGCCAGCTCACCTTCAGGACAGGATACAGATACGCAGTATTTT
CDR3 protein: CASSPSGQDTDTQYF

clone size: .
D gene: TRBD2
J gene: TRBJ2-1
V gene: TRBV9
CDR3 DNA: TGTGCCAGCAGCGTAGCTCTAGCGGGGGGGGCCTACAATGAGCAGTTCTTC
CDR3 protein: CASSVALAGGAYNEQFF

clone size: .
D gene: TRBD1
J gene: TRBJ2-7
V gene: TRBV7-2
CDR3 DNA: TGTGCCAGCAGCTTAGGTTATAGTAACAGGGGATCTTACGAGCAGTACTTC
CDR3 protein: CASSLGYSNRGSYEQYF

clone size: .
D gene: TRBD2
J gene: TRBJ2-7
V gene: TRBV27
CDR3 DNA: TGTGCCAGCGCCCCGGGTCTAGCGGGCCCCGGGCAGTACTTC
CDR3 protein: CASAPGLAGPGQYF

clone size: .
D gene: TRBD1
J gene: TRBJ1-1
V gene: TRBV28
CDR3 DNA: TGTGCCAGCAGTTACAGGGGGACACACACTGAAGCTTTCTTT
CDR3 protein: CASSYRGTHTEAFF

clone size: once
D gene: .
J gene: TRBJ1-5
V gene: TRBV27
CDR3 DNA: TGTGCCAGCAGTCTTACTAGACAGGCCAATCAGCCCCAGCATTTT
CDR3 protein: CASSLTRQANQPQHF

clone size: .
D gene: .
J gene: TRBJ1-2
V gene: TRBV4-1
CDR3 DNA: TGCGCCAGCAGCCAGACCGGGGGGTTTGGCTACACCTTC
CDR3 protein: CASSQTGGFGYTF

clone size: .
D gene: .
J gene: TRBJ2-2
V gene: TRBV27
CDR3 DNA: TGTGCCGTAAGGCAGGGGATGACCACCGGGGAGCTGTTTTTT
CDR3 protein: CAVRQGMTTGELFF

clone size: .
D gene: TRBD2
J gene: TRBJ2-2
V gene: TRBV29-1
CDR3 DNA: TGCAGCGCAAGCGGGGGGAACACCGGGGAGCTGTTTTTT
CDR3 protein: CSASGGNTGELFF

clone size: .
D gene: TRBD1
J gene: TRBJ1-4
V gene: TRBV15
CDR3 DNA: TGTGCCACCAGCAGAGAGGGACAGGGAGAAAAACTGTTTTTT
CDR3 protein: CATSREGQGEKLFF

clone size: .
D gene: TRBD2
J gene: TRBJ2-3
V gene: TRBV7-2
CDR3 DNA: TGTGCCAGCAGCTTCCCGGGACTAGCAGATACGCAGTATTTT
CDR3 protein: CASSFPGLADTQYF

clone size: .
D gene: TRBD1
J gene: TRBJ2-2
V gene: TRBV15
CDR3 DNA: TGTGCCACCAGCAGCCCGGGACAGGGGATGGGCGGGGAGCTGTTTTTT
CDR3 protein: CATSSPGQGMGGELFF

clone size: .
D gene: .
J gene: TRBJ2-5
V gene: TRBV7-2
CDR3 DNA: TGTGCCAGCAGCTTAGCGCAGGGGCCCCAAGAGACCCAGTACTTC
CDR3 protein: CASSLAQGPQETQYF

clone size: .
D gene: TRBD2
J gene: TRBJ2-3
V gene: TRBV19
CDR3 DNA: TGTGCCAGTAGTATGGGACTAGCGTATAGCACAGATACGCAGTATTTT
CDR3 protein: CASSMGLAYSTDTQYF

clone size: .
D gene: TRBD2
J gene: TRBJ2-5
V gene: TRBV5-6
CDR3 DNA: TGTGCCAGCAGCCCATTAGCGGGGATCCAAGAGACCCAGTACTTC
CDR3 protein: CASSPLAGIQETQYF

clone size: .
D gene: .
J gene: TRBJ2-3
V gene: TRBV11-3
CDR3 DNA: TGTGCCAGCAGCTCCTCTCTAGATACGCAGTATTTT
CDR3 protein: CASSSSLDTQYF

clone size: .
D gene: .
J gene: TRBJ1-5
V gene: TRBV6-2/TRBV6-3
CDR3 DNA: TGTGCCAGCAGTTCACCGGGGACATGGGTTAGTGAGCCCCAGCATTTT
CDR3 protein: CASSSPGTWVSEPQHF

clone size: .
D gene: TRBD1
J gene: TRBJ1-6
V gene: TRBV5-5
CDR3 DNA: TGTGCCAGCAGCCTCTCGTGGGCAGGGGGCGGATATAATTCACCCCTCCACTTT
CDR3 protein: CASSLSWAGGGYNSPLHF

clone size: .
D gene: .
J gene: TRBJ1-2
V gene: TRBV6-2/TRBV6-3
CDR3 DNA: TGTGCCAGCAGTTACGGGACATACGTTGGCTACACCTTC
CDR3 protein: CASSYGTYVGYTF

clone size: .
D gene: .
J gene: TRBJ2-1
V gene: TRBV6-5
CDR3 DNA: TGTGCCAGCAGTTACTCAGGAGGGAGCTACAATGAGCAGTTCTTC
CDR3 protein: CASSYSGGSYNEQFF

clone size: once
D gene: .
J gene: TRBJ1-4
V gene: TRBV20-1
CDR3 DNA: TGCAGTGCTAGTCCGATGCAGGGTCCTCTGTTTTTT
CDR3 protein: CSASPMQGPLFF

clone size: .
D gene: TRBD2
J gene: TRBJ2-6
V gene: TRBV4-3
CDR3 DNA: TGCGCCAGCAGCCAAGTTTCTAGCGGGAGAAATGGGGCCAACGTCCTGACTTTC
CDR3 protein: CASSQVSSGRNGANVLTF

clone size: .
D gene: TRBD1
J gene: TRBJ2-3
V gene: TRBV5-1
CDR3 DNA: TGCGCCAGCAGCTTCCGGGACAGGGGCACAGATACGCAGTATTTT
CDR3 protein: CASSFRDRGTDTQYF

clone size: .
D gene: TRBD2
J gene: TRBJ2-1
V gene: TRBV9
CDR3 DNA: TGTGCCAGCAGCGTGTTTAGCGGGAAGAACAATGAGCAGTTCTTC
CDR3 protein: CASSVFSGKNNEQFF

clone size: few
D gene: .
J gene: TRBJ2-7
V gene: TRBV19
CDR3 DNA: TGTGCCAGTAGCTGGGACAAACGCTCCTACGAGCAGTACTTC
CDR3 protein: CASSWDKRSYEQYF

clone size: .
D gene: TRBD2
J gene: TRBJ2-3
V gene: TRBV5-1
CDR3 DNA: TGCGCCAGCAGCTTGGGGGACTACCCCGTAGATACGCAGTATTTT
CDR3 protein: CASSLGDYPVDTQYF

clone size: .
D gene: TRBD2
J gene: TRBJ2-1
V gene: TRBV5-1
CDR3 DNA: TGCGCCAGCAGCTTACTATTTGCGGGAGAAGAGCAGTTCTTC
CDR3 protein: CASSLLFAGEEQFF

clone size: few
D gene: TRBD1
J gene: TRBJ1-3
V gene: TRBV4-2
CDR3 DNA: TGTGCCAGCAGCCAAGGCGGGACAGGCGCTGGAAACACCATATATTTT
CDR3 protein: CASSQGGTGAGNTIYF

clone size: .
D gene: TRBD1
J gene: TRBJ1-3
V gene: TRBV7-2
CDR3 DNA: TGTGCCAGCAGCTTAGATCCCCCGGGACAGGGAGCCTCTGGAAACACCATATATTTT
CDR3 protein: CASSLDPPGQGASGNTIYF

clone size: .
D gene: .
J gene: TRBJ1-1
V gene: TRBV3-1/TRBV3-2
CDR3 DNA: TGTGCCAGCAGCCAGACGGACAGCAAGAACACTGAAGCTTTCTTT
CDR3 protein: CASSQTDSKNTEAFF

clone size: once
D gene: .
J gene: TRBJ1-6
V gene: TRBV7-2
CDR3 DNA: TGTGCCAGCAGCATTAGATACACGGGAAGTAATTCACCCCTCCACTTT
CDR3 protein: CASSIRYTGSNSPLHF

clone size: .
D gene: TRBD2
J gene: TRBJ2-2
V gene: TRBV7-2
CDR3 DNA: TGTGCCAGCAGCCCCCCGGGACTAGCGGGAACGGCGAACACCGGGGAGCTGTTTTTT
CDR3 protein: CASSPPGLAGTANTGELFF

clone size: .
D gene: TRBD1
J gene: TRBJ2-3
V gene: TRBV28
CDR3 DNA: TGTGCCAGCAGTTCCCGGTCCGGGACAGGGATCTATACGCAGTATTTT
CDR3 protein: CASSSRSGTGIYTQYF

clone size: .
D gene: TRBD1
J gene: TRBJ2-6
V gene: TRBV5-5
CDR3 DNA: TGTGCCAGCAGCTCGCCCGGGACAGGGACTGGGGCCAACGTCCTGACTTTC
CDR3 protein: CASSSPGTGTGANVLTF

clone size: .
D gene: TRBD2
J gene: TRBJ2-7
V gene: TRBV7-8
CDR3 DNA: TGTGCCAGCAGCTGGACTAGCGGGGGAAACACCTACGAGCAGTACTTC
CDR3 protein: CASSWTSGGNTYEQYF

clone size: once
D gene: TRBD1
J gene: TRBJ2-6
V gene: TRBV28
CDR3 DNA: TGTGCCAGCAGTTCCCCGCACAGGGGGTCAGGGGCCAACGTCCTGACTTTC
CDR3 protein: CASSSPHRGSGANVLTF

clone size: .
D gene: TRBD1
J gene: TRBJ1-4
V gene: TRBV27
CDR3 DNA: TGTGCCAGCAGCACAAGGATAGGACAGGGTTTACGGGAAAAACTGTTTTTT
CDR3 protein: CASSTRIGQGLREKLFF

clone size: .
D gene: .
J gene: TRBJ2-1
V gene: TRBV4-1
CDR3 DNA: TGCGCCAGCAGCCAAGCGGGGGTATTGACAAATGAGCAGTTCTTC
CDR3 protein: CASSQAGVLTNEQFF

clone size: few
D gene: TRBD1
J gene: TRBJ1-2
V gene: TRBV7-6
CDR3 DNA: TGTGCCAGCAGCTTAGCGGGACAGGGGAACTATGGCTACACCTTC
CDR3 protein: CASSLAGQGNYGYTF

clone size: few
D gene: .
J gene: TRBJ1-2
V gene: TRBV9
CDR3 DNA: TGTGCCAGCAGCGTAGGATTGAGCTATGGCTACACCTTC
CDR3 protein: CASSVGLSYGYTF

clone size: .
D gene: TRBD1
J gene: TRBJ1-1
V gene: TRBV5-4
CDR3 DNA: TGTGCCAGCAGCAGACCCTCAGGGGGCGCCAAGAGTACTGAAGCTTTCTTT
CDR3 protein: CASSRPSGGAKSTEAFF

clone size: .
D gene: TRBD1
J gene: TRBJ2-7
V gene: TRBV7-9
CDR3 DNA: TGTGCCAGCAGCGGGACAGGGAGGTCCTACGAGCAGTACTTC
CDR3 protein: CASSGTGRSYEQYF

clone size: .
D gene: .
J gene: TRBJ1-1
V gene: TRBV6-6
CDR3 DNA: TGTGCCAGCAGTAAGGGGTACACTGAAGCTTTCTTT
CDR3 protein: CASSKGYTEAFF

clone size: .
D gene: .
J gene: TRBJ1-2
V gene: TRBV3-1/TRBV3-2
CDR3 DNA: TGTGCCAGCAGCTCACCGGGTGTAGGCTACACCTTC
CDR3 protein: CASSSPGVGYTF